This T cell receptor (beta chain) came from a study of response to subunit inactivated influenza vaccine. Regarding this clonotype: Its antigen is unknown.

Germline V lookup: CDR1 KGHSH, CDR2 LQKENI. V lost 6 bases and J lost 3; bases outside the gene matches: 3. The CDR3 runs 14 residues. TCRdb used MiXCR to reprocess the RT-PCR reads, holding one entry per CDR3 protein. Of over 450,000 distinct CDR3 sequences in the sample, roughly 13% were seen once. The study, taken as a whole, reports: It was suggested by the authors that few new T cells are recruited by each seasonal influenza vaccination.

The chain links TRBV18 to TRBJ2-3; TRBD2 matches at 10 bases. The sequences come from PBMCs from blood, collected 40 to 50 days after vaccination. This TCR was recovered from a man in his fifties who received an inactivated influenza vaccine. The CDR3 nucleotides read TGTGCCAGCTCCGGGACTAGCGCGACAGATACGCAGTATTTT. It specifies CASSGTSATDTQYF.